A single sample is the source of the 27 T cell receptor beta chains below, sequenced in a study of chemoradiotherapy in HPV16-positive cancers (dated by TCRdb to 2021 to 2024). The library relied on the immunoSEQ multiplex PCR assay. This immuneACCESS table, as held by TCRdb, lists in-frame sequences with V and J called but not all clones. Of the missing ones, under half trace to an unresolved V gene in checked studies; the others have no known cause. The sample records roughly 14,000 clones, roughly 89% of which are singletons. The ten largest clones represent over 3.5% of the sample. The sample consisted of tumor tissue, taken from a patient who underwent chemoradiotherapy. These receptors originate from a human donor with HPV-associated anogenital cancer.

This clone was observed a single time. The rearrangement uses TRBV30 and TRBJ1-1; 8 nucleotides agree with TRBD1. CDR3 length equals 15 residues. The V gene's germline CDR1 is GTSNPN and CDR2 SVGIG (reference sequence). The V and J ends lost 0 bases and 2 bases, in that order; junction bases with no gene match: 5. CDR3 DNA: TGTGCCTGGAGTGTACGAGACAGGGGTAACACTGAAGCTTTCTTT. Protein: CAWSVRDRGNTEAFF.

The chain has TRBV9 and TRBJ2-1; the D gene is possibly TRBD2 (6 bases). The germline gives CDR1 SGDLS, CDR2 YYNGEE. The CDR3 sequence is 14 residues long. Trimming cost V 4 bases and J 3 bases, with 11 bases left between them. The CDR3 is CASSLGLFYNEQFF. CDR3 coding DNA: TGTGCCAGCAGCCTGGGACTGTTCTACAATGAGCAGTTCTTC. Drawing the rest from reference TRBV9 and TRBJ2-1, the complete variable domain is DSGVTQTPKHLITATGQRVTLRCSPRSGDLSVYWYQQSLDQGLQFLIQYYNGEERAKGNILERFSAQQFPDLHSELNLSSLELGDSALYFCASSLGLFYNEQFFGPGTRLTVL.

The chain recombines TRBV7-8 with TRBJ2-1; perhaps TRBD2 as D (6 bases). Deletions cut 4 bases from V and 3 bases from J, with 13 bases between. CDR3 size: 15 residues. Germline V gene sequence: CDR1 SGHVS, CDR2 FQNEAQ. The chain's CDR3 is CASSWGERNYNEQFF. The CDR3 DNA reads TGTGCCAGCAGCTGGGGGGAGCGAAACTACAATGAGCAGTTCTTC.

The chain joins TRBV11-3 to TRBJ1-3; no clear D. Germline loops: CDR1 SGHNT, CDR2 YENEEA. This CDR3 is built from 16 residues. Trimming stripped 4 bases from V and 8 bases from J, with 21 bases between. The CDR3 protein is CASSSILGNPRDTIYF. The CDR3 region has the DNA TGTGCCAGCAGCTCCATCCTCGGCAACCCAAGGGACACCATATATTTT.

The chain has TRBV10-1 and TRBJ2-3; D might be TRBD1 (5 bases). The CDR3 is 16 residues long. V was trimmed by 0 bases and J by 4 bases, leaving 14 bases between them. Germline V gene sequence: CDR1 WNHNN, CDR2 SYGVQD (reference sequence). The DNA for the CDR3 is TGCGCCAGCAGTGAGTCGGCCCCCCAAGGGGCAGATACGCAGTATTTT. Translation gives CASSESAPQGADTQYF.

This sequence joins TRBV4-3 and TRBJ2-3; D assignment may be TRBD1 or TRBD2 (5 bases each). Germline V lookup: CDR1 LGHNA, CDR2 YSLEER. V was cut by 0 bases and J by 0 bases, with 10 bases left in between. CDR3 length: 16 residues. The CDR3 bases are TGCGCCAGCAGCCAAGATTTGGGACGTAGCACAGATACGCAGTATTTT. This encodes CASSQDLGRSTDTQYF.

This rearrangement joins TRBV2 to TRBJ1-4; D gene unclear. The germline gives CDR1 SNHLY, CDR2 FYNNEI. V was shortened by 5 bases and J by 0 bases, with 19 bases between the two germline ends. This CDR3 is built from 18 residues. The CDR3 DNA is TGTGCCAGCAGTTTGCTAGGGATGGTTCTCGCAACTAATGAAAAACTGTTTTTT. It yields the protein CASSLLGMVLATNEKLFF.

The chain carries TRBV6-1 and TRBJ1-3; 9 nucleotides align to TRBD1. The trim removed 0 bases at V and 3 bases at J, leaving 3 bases unmatched. The CDR3 consists of 16 residues. In germline, CDR1 is MNHNS, CDR2 SASEGT. The CDR3 DNA sequence: TGTGCCAGCAGTGAAGCGGGGACAGGGATTGGAAACACCATATATTTT. This sequence encodes CASSEAGTGIGNTIYF.

This CDR3 reads CASSGRREVSYEQYF. In nucleotides, the CDR3 is TGTGCCAGCAGTGGTAGGCGGGAGGTCTCCTACGAGCAGTACTTC. The chain has TRBV2 and TRBJ2-7; TRBD2 matches 8 bases. Germline V gives CDR1 SNHLY, CDR2 FYNNEI. The CDR3 consists of 15 residues. Losses at the gene ends were 4 bases for V and 0 bases for J; bases not matched to a gene: 5.

The chain couples TRBV2 to TRBJ2-3; 9 bases are a match to TRBD2. V lost 3 bases, J lost 7 bases, and 8 bases stayed unmatched. The CDR3 loop spans 15 amino acids. CDR1 is SNHLY, CDR2 FYNNEI, per germline. CDR3 in amino acids: CASSESSGSLNTQYF. In DNA, the CDR3 is TGTGCCAGCAGTGAGAGTAGCGGGAGTCTGAATACGCAGTATTTT.

This sequence joins TRBV11-3 and TRBJ1-2, with D unclear. Germline lookup yields CDR1 SGHNT and CDR2 YENEEA. V was cut by 3 bases and J by 4 bases, with 9 bases left in between. The CDR3 runs 13 residues. The CDR3 sequence: CASSLSPSYGYTF. DNA of the CDR3: TGTGCCAGCAGCTTGTCTCCCTCCTATGGCTACACCTTC.

The V call is TRBV11-2, the J call TRBJ2-3; D not resolved. This CDR3 is built from 16 residues. CDR1 SGHAT and CDR2 FQNNGV come from the germline V gene. The V end lost 0 bases, the J end lost 0 bases, and 10 bases lay between the germline ends. The CDR3 DNA reads TGTGCCAGCAGCTTAGACTACGCATCTAGCACAGATACGCAGTATTTT. Translation: CASSLDYASSTDTQYF.

The chain carries TRBV29-1 and TRBJ1-1; maybe TRBD1 (6 bases). Trimming pared 4 bases from V and 0 bases from J, leaving 6 bases between. CDR3 length: 12 amino acids. Germline V gives CDR1 SQVTM, CDR2 ANQGSEA. CDR3 amino acids: CSVGDMNTEAFF. CDR3 coding DNA: TGCAGCGTTGGGGACATGAACACTGAAGCTTTCTTT.

The V gene is TRBV18, the J gene TRBJ1-1; unclear D gene. The CDR3 covers 14 residues. The ends were cut back, 3 bases at V and 0 bases at J, with 8 bases in the middle. CDR1 KGHSH and CDR2 LQKENI come from the germline V gene. CDR3 DNA sequence: TGTGCCAGCTCACCCAACACGATGAACACTGAAGCTTTCTTT. Its protein product is CASSPNTMNTEAFF. The whole variable domain, filled in from reference TRBV18 and TRBJ1-1, reads NAGVMQNPRHLVRRRGQEARLRCSPMKGHSHVYWYRQLPEEGLKFMVYLQKENIIDESGMPKERFSAEFPKEGPSILRIQQVVRGDSAAYFCASSPNTMNTEAFFGQGTRLTVV.

The chain employs TRBV11-2 and TRBJ2-2; no clear D gene. The CDR3 consists of 13 residues. The germline V gene has CDR1 SGHAT and CDR2 FQNNGV. The V end lost 4 bases, the J end lost 6 bases, and 9 bases lay between the germline ends. The CDR3: CASSSLGSGELFF. In DNA form, the CDR3 reads TGTGCCAGCAGCTCCCTAGGTTCCGGGGAGCTGTTTTTT. The variable domain in full, completed from reference TRBV11-2 and TRBJ2-2, reads EAGVAQSPRYKIIEKRQSVAFWCNPISGHATLYWYQQILGQGPKLLIQFQNNGVVDDSQLPKDRFSAERLKGVDSTLKIQPAKLEDSAVYLCASSSLGSGELFFGEGSRLTVL.

This chain joins TRBV6-5 and TRBJ2-7; D is ambiguous. CDR1 is MNHEY, CDR2 SVGAGI, per germline. CDR3 size: 9 residues. With 9 bases removed from V and 1 base from J, the gap between germline ends came to 1 base. This chain's CDR3 is CARSYEQYF. CDR3 in DNA: TGTGCCAGGTCCTACGAGCAGTACTTC.

The chain couples TRBV14 to TRBJ2-7; no firm D call. In germline, CDR1 is SGHDN, CDR2 FVKESK. With 3 bases removed from V and 7 bases from J, the gap between germline ends came to 19 bases. The CDR3 totals 15 residues. CDR3 sequence: CASSQRRVGSGEQYF. CDR3 DNA: TGTGCCAGCAGCCAGAGAAGGGTCGGGTCCGGGGAGCAGTACTTC.

This chain joins TRBV28 and TRBJ2-7, with D maybe TRBD1 (5 bases). Trimming took 4 bases from V and 5 from J, leaving 12 bases between them. The CDR3 has 13 residues. Germline-derived CDR1 and CDR2 are MDHEN and SYDVKM. The chain's CDR3 is CASSSQGNDEQYF. Here the CDR3 DNA reads TGTGCCAGCAGTTCTCAGGGAAACGACGAGCAGTACTTC.

The V and J genes are TRBV12-5 and TRBJ2-7; no clear D gene. Germline assignment: CDR1 LGHNT and CDR2 FRNRAP. The length of the CDR3 is 12 residues. Between the trimmed V and J ends, which lost 4 bases and 3 bases, there was a span of 7 bases. CDR3 in DNA: TGTGCTAGTGGTTCCACCAGCTACGAGCAGTACTTC. Protein product: CASGSTSYEQYF.

CDR3 in amino acids: CASSSAHQGANYEQYF. The CDR3 DNA follows: TGTGCCAGCAGCTCGGCTCATCAGGGAGCTAACTACGAGCAGTACTTC. This chain joins TRBV5-4 and TRBJ2-7; D tentatively fits TRBD1 or TRBD2 (5 bases each). V gave up 3 bases and J gave up 3 bases, with 19 bases separating them. The CDR3 is made up of 16 amino acids. CDR1 SGHNT and CDR2 YYREEE come from the germline V gene (reference sequence).

The chain couples TRBV5-4 to TRBJ2-1; 7 positions agree with TRBD2. Germline loops: CDR1 SGHNT, CDR2 YYREEE (reference sequence). V lost 2 bases, J lost 4 bases, and 6 bases stayed unmatched. This CDR3 region has 15 residues. CDR3 amino acids: CASSFDQRGYNEQFF. The DNA for the CDR3 is TGTGCCAGCAGCTTCGATCAGCGGGGATACAATGAGCAGTTCTTC.

The rearrangement links TRBV6-4 to TRBJ1-2, with D perhaps matching TRBD1 (5 bases). Trimming took off 6 bases at V and 4 bases at J, with 12 bases between the two ends. The CDR3 loop spans 13 amino acids. The V gene's germline CDR1 is MRHNA and CDR2 SNTAGT. As DNA, the CDR3 is TGTGCCAGCAGGGCTGGACATGGCTATGGCTACACCTTC. Its protein is CASRAGHGYGYTF.

A single count supports this clone. The chain is built from TRBV9 and TRBJ2-3; 10 bases agree with TRBD2. With 4 bases clipped from V and 1 base from J, the junction kept 6 bases outside the gene matches. The germline V gene encodes CDR1 SGDLS and CDR2 YYNGEE. This CDR3 comprises 16 residues. The CDR3 protein is CASSSGTSVRTDTQYF. CDR3 bases: TGTGCCAGCAGCTCCGGGACTAGCGTCCGCACAGATACGCAGTATTTT.

The gene calls are TRBV5-1 and TRBJ2-7; D is tentatively TRBD1 or TRBD2 (6 bases each). The CDR3 runs 15 residues. Germline CDR1 and CDR2: SGHRS and YFSETQ. Trimming removed 6 bases at V and 3 bases at J, with 19 bases between. This CDR3 reads CASTSSGGGFYEQYF. The CDR3, as DNA: TGCGCCAGCACCAGTAGCGGAGGGGGATTCTACGAGCAGTACTTC. The whole variable domain, remainder taken from reference TRBV5-1 and TRBJ2-7, is KAGVTQTPRYLIKTRGQQVTLSCSPISGHRSVSWYQQTPGQGLQFLFEYFSETQRNKGNFPGRFSGRQFSNSRSEMNVSTLELGDSALYLCASTSSGGGFYEQYFGPGTRLTVT.

The gene calls are TRBV7-2 and TRBJ2-1; D remains unclear. Trimming took off 8 bases at V and 5 bases at J, with 13 bases between the two ends. CDR3 length equals 13 residues. In germline, CDR1 is SGHTA, CDR2 FQGNSA. The CDR3 region has the DNA TGTGCCAGCCGGGTTGGTGCGAACAATGAGCAGTTCTTC. Amino acid sequence: CASRVGANNEQFF.

This clone was seen just once. The chain uses TRBV29-1 and TRBJ1-4, with a tentative D call TRBD1 (5 bases). The CDR3 is 14 residues long. Deletions cut 3 bases from V and 8 bases from J, with 16 bases between. Germline CDR1 and CDR2: SQVTM and ANQGSEA. CDR3: CSVEGTLIGEKLFF. DNA of the CDR3: TGCAGCGTTGAGGGGACTCTAATTGGCGAAAAACTGTTTTTT. Drawing the rest from reference TRBV29-1 and TRBJ1-4, the complete variable domain is SAVISQKPSRDICQRGTSLTIQCQVDSQVTMMFWYRQQPGQSLTLIATANQGSEATYESGFVIDKFPISRPNLTFSTLTVSNMSPEDSSIYLCSVEGTLIGEKLFFGSGTQLSVL.

The V gene is TRBV5-1, the J gene TRBJ2-3; D gene ambiguous. The CDR3 has 15 residues. Germline assignment: CDR1 SGHRS and CDR2 YFSETQ. V gave up 0 bases and J gave up 2 bases, with 10 bases separating them. In nucleotides, the CDR3 is TGCGCCAGCAGCTTGGGTCCGACTGACACAGATACGCAGTATTTT. Translating gives CASSLGPTDTDTQYF.